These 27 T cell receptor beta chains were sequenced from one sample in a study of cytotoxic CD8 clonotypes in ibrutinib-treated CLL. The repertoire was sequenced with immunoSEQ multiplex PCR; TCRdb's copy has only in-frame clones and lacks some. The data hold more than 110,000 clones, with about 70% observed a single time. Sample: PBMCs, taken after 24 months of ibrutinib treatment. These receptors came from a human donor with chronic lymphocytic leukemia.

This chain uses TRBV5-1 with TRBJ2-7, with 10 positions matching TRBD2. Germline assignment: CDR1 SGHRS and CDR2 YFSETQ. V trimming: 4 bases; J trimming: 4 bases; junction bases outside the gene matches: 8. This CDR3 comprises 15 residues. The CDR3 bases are TGCGCCAGCAGCCCCGGACTAGCGGCTGTTTACGAGCAGTACTTC. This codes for CASSPGLAAVYEQYF.

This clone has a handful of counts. CDR3 in DNA: TGTGCCAGCGGGCTGAACACTGAAGCTTTCTTT. Translating it yields CASGLNTEAFF. The chain uses TRBV9 and TRBJ1-1; D not certain. V lost 7 bases to trimming and J lost 0 bases, with 4 bases between them. CDR3 size: 11 residues. Germline CDR1 SGDLS, CDR2 YYNGEE.

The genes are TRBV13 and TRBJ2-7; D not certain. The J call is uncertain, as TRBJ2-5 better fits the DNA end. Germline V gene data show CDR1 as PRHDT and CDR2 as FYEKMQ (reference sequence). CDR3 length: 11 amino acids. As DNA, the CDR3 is TGTGCCAGCAGCCAAGGACGGACCCAGTACTTC. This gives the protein CASSQGRTQYF.

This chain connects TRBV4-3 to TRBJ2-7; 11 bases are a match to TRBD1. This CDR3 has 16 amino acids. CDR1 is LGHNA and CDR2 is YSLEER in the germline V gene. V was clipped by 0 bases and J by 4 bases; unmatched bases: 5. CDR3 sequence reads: CASSQDEGTGGYEQYF. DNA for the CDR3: TGCGCCAGCAGCCAAGACGAAGGGACAGGGGGGTACGAGCAGTACTTC.

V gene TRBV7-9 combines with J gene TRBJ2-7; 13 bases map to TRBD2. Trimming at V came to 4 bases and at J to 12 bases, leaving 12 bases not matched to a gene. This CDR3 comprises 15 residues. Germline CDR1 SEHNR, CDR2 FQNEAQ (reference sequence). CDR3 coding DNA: TGTGCCAGCAGCTACGGACTAGCGGGAGTGGGTAGGACGTACTTC. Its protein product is CASSYGLAGVGRTYF.

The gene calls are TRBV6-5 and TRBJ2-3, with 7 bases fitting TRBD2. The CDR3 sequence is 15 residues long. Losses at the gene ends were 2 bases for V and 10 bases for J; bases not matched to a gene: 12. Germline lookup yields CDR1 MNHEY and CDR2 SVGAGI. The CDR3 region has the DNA TGTGCCAGCAGTTACGGGCTAGCGGCCGACAGATCGCAGTATTTT. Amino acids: CASSYGLAADRSQYF.

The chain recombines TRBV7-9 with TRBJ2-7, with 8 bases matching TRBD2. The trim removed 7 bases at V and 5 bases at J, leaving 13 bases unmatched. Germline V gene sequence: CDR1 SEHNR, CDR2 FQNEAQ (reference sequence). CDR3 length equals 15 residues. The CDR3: CASTPPVVAGHEQYF. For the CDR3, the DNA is TGTGCCAGCACCCCCCCTGTGGTAGCGGGACACGAGCAGTACTTC.

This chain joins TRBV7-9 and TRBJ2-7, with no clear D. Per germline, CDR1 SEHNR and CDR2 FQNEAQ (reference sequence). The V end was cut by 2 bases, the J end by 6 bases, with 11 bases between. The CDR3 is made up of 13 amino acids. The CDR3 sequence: CASSLRVGFEQYF. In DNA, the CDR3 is TGTGCCAGCAGCTTAAGGGTTGGGTTCGAGCAGTACTTC.

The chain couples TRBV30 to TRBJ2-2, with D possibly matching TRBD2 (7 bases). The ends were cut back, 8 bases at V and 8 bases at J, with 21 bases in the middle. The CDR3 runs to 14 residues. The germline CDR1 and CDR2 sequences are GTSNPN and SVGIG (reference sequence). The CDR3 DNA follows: TGTGCCGGAGCTGCGGGGGCCCTGGGAGGGGAGCTGTTTTTT. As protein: CAGAAGALGGELFF.

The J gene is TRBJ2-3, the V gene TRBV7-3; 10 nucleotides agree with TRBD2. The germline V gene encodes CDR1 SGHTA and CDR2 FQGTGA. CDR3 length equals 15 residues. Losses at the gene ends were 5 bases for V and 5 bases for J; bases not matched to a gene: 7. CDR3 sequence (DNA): TGTGCCAGCAGCCCACGGACTAGCGGTGTAGATACGCAGTATTTT. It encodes CASSPRTSGVDTQYF.

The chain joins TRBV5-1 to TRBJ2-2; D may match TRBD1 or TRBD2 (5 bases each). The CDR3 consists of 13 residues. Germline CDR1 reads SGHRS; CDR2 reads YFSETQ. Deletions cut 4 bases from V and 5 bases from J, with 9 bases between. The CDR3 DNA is TGCGCCAGCAGCACGGGGACGACCGGGGAGCTGTTTTTT. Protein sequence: CASSTGTTGELFF.

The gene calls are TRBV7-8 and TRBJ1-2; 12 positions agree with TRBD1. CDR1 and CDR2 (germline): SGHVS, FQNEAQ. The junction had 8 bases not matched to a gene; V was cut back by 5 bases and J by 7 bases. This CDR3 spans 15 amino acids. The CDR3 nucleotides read TGTGCCAGCAGCCCCACGGGACAGGGGGCGATTGGCTACACCTTC. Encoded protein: CASSPTGQGAIGYTF.

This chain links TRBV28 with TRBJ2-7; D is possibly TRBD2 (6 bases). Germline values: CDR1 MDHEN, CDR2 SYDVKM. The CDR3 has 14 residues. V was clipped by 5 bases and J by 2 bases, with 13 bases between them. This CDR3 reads CASSVGGATYEQYF. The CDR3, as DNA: TGTGCCAGCAGTGTCGGGGGAGCCACCTACGAGCAGTACTTC. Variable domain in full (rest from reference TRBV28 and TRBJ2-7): DVKVTQSSRYLVKRTGEKVFLECVQDMDHENMFWYRQDPGLGLRLIYFSYDVKMKEKGDIPEGYSVSREKKERFSLILESASTNQTSMYLCASSVGGATYEQYFGPGTRLTVT.

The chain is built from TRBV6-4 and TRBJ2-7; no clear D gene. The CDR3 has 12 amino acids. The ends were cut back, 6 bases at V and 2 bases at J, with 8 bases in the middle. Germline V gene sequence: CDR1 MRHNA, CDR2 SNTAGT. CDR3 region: CASSPTPYEQYF. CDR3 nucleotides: TGTGCCAGCAGCCCGACACCCTACGAGCAGTACTTC.

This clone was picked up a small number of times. Here the CDR3 DNA reads TGTGCCAGTAGCCCGGACAGGAGCTCCTACGAGCAGTACTTC. Residues: CASSPDRSSYEQYF. The V call is TRBV19, the J call TRBJ2-7; 7 bases line up with TRBD1. The CDR3 has 14 amino acids. The J segment lost 0 bases and the V segment lost 6 bases, leaving 5 bases of the junction unmatched. Germline V gene sequence: CDR1 LNHDA, CDR2 SQIVND (reference sequence).

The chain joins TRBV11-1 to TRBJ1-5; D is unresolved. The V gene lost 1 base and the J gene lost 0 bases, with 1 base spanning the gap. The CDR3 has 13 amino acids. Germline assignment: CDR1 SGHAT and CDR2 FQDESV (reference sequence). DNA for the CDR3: TGTGCCAGCAGCTTAGATAGCAATCAGCCCCAGCATTTT. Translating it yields CASSLDSNQPQHF.

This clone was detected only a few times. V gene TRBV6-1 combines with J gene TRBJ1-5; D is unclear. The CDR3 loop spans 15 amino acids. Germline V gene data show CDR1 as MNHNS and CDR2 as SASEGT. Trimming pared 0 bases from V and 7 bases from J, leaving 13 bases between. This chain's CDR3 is CASSEARGVGQPQHF. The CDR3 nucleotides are TGTGCCAGCAGTGAAGCGCGCGGGGTTGGGCAGCCCCAGCATTTT.

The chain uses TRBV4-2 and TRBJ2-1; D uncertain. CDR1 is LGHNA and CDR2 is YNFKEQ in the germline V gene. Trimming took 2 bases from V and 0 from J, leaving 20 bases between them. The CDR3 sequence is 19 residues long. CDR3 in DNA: TGTGCCAGCAGCCAACAACCCCCTAGTGGTACGGGCTCCTACAATGAGCAGTTCTTC. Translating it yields CASSQQPPSGTGSYNEQFF.

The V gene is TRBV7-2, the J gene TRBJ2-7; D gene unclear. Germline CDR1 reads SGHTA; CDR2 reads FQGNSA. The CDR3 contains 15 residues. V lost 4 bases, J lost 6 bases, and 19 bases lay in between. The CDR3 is CASSSTLPFLGEQYF. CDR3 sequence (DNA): TGTGCCAGCAGCTCGACCCTACCGTTTCTAGGCGAGCAGTACTTC. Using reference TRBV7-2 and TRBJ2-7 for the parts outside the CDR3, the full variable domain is GAGVSQSPSNKVTEKGKDVELRCDPISGHTALYWYRQSLGQGLEFLIYFQGNSAPDKSGLPSDRFSAERTGGSVSTLTIQRTQQEDSAVYLCASSSTLPFLGEQYFGPGTRLTVT.

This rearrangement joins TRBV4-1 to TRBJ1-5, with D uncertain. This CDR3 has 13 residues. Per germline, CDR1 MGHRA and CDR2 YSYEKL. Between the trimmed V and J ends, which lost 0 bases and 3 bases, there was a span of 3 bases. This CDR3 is CASSQEDNQPQHF. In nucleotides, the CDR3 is TGCGCCAGCAGCCAAGAGGACAATCAGCCCCAGCATTTT.

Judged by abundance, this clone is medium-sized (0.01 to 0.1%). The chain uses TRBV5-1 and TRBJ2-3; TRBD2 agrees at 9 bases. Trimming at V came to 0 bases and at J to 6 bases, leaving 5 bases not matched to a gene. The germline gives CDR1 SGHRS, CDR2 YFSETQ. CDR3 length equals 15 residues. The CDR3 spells CASSLGASGEDTQYF. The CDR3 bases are TGCGCCAGCAGCTTGGGGGCTAGCGGGGAGGATACGCAGTATTTT.

CDR3: CASSLAWGGSGNTIYF. The DNA of the CDR3 is TGTGCCAGCAGTTTAGCGTGGGGTGGCTCTGGAAACACCATATATTTT. The chain has TRBV27 and TRBJ1-3; D gene uncertain. The CDR3 spans 16 residues. The ends were cut back, 2 bases at V and 0 bases at J, with 11 bases in the middle. CDR1 is MNHEY and CDR2 is SMNVEV in the germline V gene (reference sequence).

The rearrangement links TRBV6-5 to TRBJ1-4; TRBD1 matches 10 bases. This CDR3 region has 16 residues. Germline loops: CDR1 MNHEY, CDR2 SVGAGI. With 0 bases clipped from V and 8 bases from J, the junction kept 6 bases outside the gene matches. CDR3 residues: CASSYSSGTGDEKLFF. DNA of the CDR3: TGTGCCAGCAGTTACTCATCCGGGACAGGGGACGAAAAACTGTTTTTT.

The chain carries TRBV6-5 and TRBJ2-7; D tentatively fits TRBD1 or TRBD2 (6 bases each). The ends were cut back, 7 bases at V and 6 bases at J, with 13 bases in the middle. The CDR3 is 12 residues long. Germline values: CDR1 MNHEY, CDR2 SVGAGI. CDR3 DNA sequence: TGTGCCAGCATCGGGGGCGACGGCGAGCAGTACTTC. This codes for CASIGGDGEQYF.

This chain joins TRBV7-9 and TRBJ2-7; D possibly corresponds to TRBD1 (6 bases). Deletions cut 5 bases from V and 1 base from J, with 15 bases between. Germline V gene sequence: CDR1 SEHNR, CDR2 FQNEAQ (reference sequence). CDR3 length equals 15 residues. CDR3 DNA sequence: TGTGCCAGCAGCACCCACCGGGACACTTCCTACGAGCAGTACTTC. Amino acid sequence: CASSTHRDTSYEQYF.

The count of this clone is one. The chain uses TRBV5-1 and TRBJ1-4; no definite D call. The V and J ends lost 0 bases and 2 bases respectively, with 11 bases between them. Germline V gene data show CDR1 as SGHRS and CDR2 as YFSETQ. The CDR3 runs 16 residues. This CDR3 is CASSLGATATNEKLFF. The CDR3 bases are TGCGCCAGCAGCTTGGGGGCGACGGCCACTAATGAAAAACTGTTTTTT.

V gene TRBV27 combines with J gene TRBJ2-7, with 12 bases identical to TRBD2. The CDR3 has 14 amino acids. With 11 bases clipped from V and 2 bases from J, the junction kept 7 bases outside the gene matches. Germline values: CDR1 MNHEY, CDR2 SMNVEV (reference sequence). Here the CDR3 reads CAASSGRVAYEQYF. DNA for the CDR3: TGTGCCGCCTCTAGCGGGAGGGTCGCCTACGAGCAGTACTTC.